This T cell receptor beta chain was recovered during a study of Graves' ophthalmopathy and Graves' hyperthyroidism. This clonotype was picked up many times. Antigen: not known. In this cohort, patients with other autoimmune diseases, uncontrolled infections, pregnancy or lactation were excluded. Clinical symptoms, serum thyroxine, TRAb, thyroid ultrasound and orbital computed tomography formed the basis of diagnosis. PBMCs stemmed from around 9.1 ml of fresh peripheral blood. Researchers took RNA transcripts and amplified TCR beta CDR3 regions from them. Investigators did first-round RT-PCR with HTBI primers, then second-round multiplex PCR. TCRdb ran MiXCR on the multiplex PCR reads and lists one entry per CDR3 protein. The table records some 210,000 distinct CDR3 sequences, just under 30% of them present only once. Findings and limits, study-wide: Predictions made by the model for ophthalmopathy progression reached under 71% sensitivity and around 73% specificity.

CDR1 is SGHAT, CDR2 FQNNGV, per germline. The V gene lost 3 bases and the J gene lost 5 bases, with 10 bases spanning the gap. This CDR3 has 13 amino acids. The chain carries TRBV11-2 and TRBJ1-2; the D gene is possibly TRBD1 (5 bases). The sequencing input was peripheral blood. This receptor was identified in a man between 45 and 60 years old with Graves' ophthalmopathy. For the CDR3, the DNA is TGTGCCAGCAGCTTGGGGACGGAATATGGCTACACCTTC. It yields the protein CASSLGTEYGYTF.